This T cell receptor beta chain was sequenced during a study of CD8 T cells in ankylosing spondylitis. Germline CDR1 and CDR2: SGHRS and YFSETQ. The CDR3 length is 14 residues. The trim removed 4 bases at V and 4 bases at J, leaving 5 bases unmatched. Scientists made TCR beta libraries using quantitative 5'-RACE with molecular barcodes. MiXCR, run by TCRdb on the 5' RACE reads, gives a single entry per CDR3 protein. The sample yields some 340,000 distinct CDR3 sequences, roughly 15% seen once. In this sample, this clonotype turned up many times. This clonotype was sampled from a male donor with ankylosing spondylitis or in good health (not recorded which). Sample: blood, either unsorted or a sorted T cell fraction (not recorded which). The genes are TRBV5-1 and TRBJ2-5, with 9 bases fitting TRBD1. The CDR3 coding sequence is TGCGCCAGCAGCCGGGGACAGGGTGGAGAGACCCAGTACTTC. Amino acids: CASSRGQGGETQYF.